This T cell receptor (beta chain) was sequenced during a study of control samples from healthy donors and cancer patients. Trimming pared 1 base from V and 10 bases from J, leaving 13 bases between. Germline lookup yields CDR1 LGHDT and CDR2 YNNKEL (reference sequence). CDR3 length equals 13 residues. This clone was detected once. The data were produced by immunoSEQ multiplex PCR, yet TCRdb's version contains in-frame clones alone and is incomplete. The top ten clones hold around 6.2% of a sample with about 150,000 clones, approximately 94% of them seen once. This clonotype was obtained from a man between 35 and 55 years old in good health. The chain joins TRBV3-1 (or the pseudogene TRBV3-2) to TRBJ1-1; D may be TRBD1 (5 bases). The sample consisted of blood. This chain's CDR3 is CASSQGTIGRAFF. CDR3 DNA: TGTGCCAGCAGCCAAGGGACAATTGGGCGAGCTTTCTTT.